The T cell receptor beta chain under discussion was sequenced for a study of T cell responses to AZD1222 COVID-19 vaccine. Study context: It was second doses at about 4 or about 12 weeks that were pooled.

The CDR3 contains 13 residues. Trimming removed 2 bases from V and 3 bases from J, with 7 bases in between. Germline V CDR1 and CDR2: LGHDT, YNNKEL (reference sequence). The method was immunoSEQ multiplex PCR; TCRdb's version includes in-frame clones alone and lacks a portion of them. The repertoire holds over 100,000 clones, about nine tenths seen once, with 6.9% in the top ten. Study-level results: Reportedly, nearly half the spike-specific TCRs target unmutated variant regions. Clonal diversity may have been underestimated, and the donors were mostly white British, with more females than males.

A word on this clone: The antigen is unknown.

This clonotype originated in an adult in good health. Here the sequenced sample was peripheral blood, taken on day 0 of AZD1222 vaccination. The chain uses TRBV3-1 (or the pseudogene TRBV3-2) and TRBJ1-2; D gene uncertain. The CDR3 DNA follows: TGTGCCAGCAGCCAACAACGGGACTATGGCTACACCTTC. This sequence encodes CASSQQRDYGYTF.